The 25 T cell receptor beta chains below all came from one sample that was sequenced in a study of cytomegalovirus exposure and HLA in healthy donors. The PCR employed 60 Vbeta primers together with 13 Jbeta primers. TCRdb keeps only in-frame clones here, not all; method: immunoSEQ multiplex PCR. The data contain about 100,000 clones, roughly 88% of them seen just once; the ten biggest clones take up more than 0.95%. The sequenced sample was PBMCs. The receptors originated from a woman aged 18-29 years in good health and CMV-seronegative.

In DNA, the CDR3 is TGTGCCAGCAGTTTGACCCAGGATTCACCCCTCCACTTT. Translating gives CASSLTQDSPLHF. This chain connects TRBV28 to TRBJ1-6, with unresolved D. Looked up from germline, CDR1 is MDHEN and CDR2 is SYDVKM. V lost 3 bases and J lost 8, with 8 bases in between. This CDR3 region has 13 residues.

The chain links TRBV6-1 to TRBJ1-5; the D is unclear. The germline V gene has CDR1 MNHNS and CDR2 SASEGT. This CDR3 is 17 amino acids long. Between the trimmed V and J ends, which lost 1 base and 0 bases, there was a span of 13 bases. The CDR3 DNA follows: TGTGCCAGCAGTGAAGGGGCAGTTATATATAGCAATCAGCCCCAGCATTTT. Its protein product is CASSEGAVIYSNQPQHF.

The J gene is TRBJ1-1, the V gene TRBV30, with D maybe TRBD1 (5 bases). The CDR3 consists of 11 residues. CDR1 is GTSNPN, CDR2 SVGIG, per germline (reference sequence). CDR3 region: CASGGRTEAFF. The CDR3 DNA follows: TGTGCGTCCGGGGGACGCACTGAAGCTTTCTTT.

The chain recombines TRBV27 with TRBJ2-7, with 12 bases that match TRBD2. Germline V CDR1 and CDR2: MNHEY, SMNVEV (reference sequence). The CDR3 is 16 residues long. The junction had 5 bases not matched to a gene; V was cut back by 5 bases and J by 0 bases. CDR3 residues: CASSPGTSGPSYEQYF. The CDR3 DNA reads TGTGCCAGCAGTCCCGGGACTAGCGGGCCCTCCTACGAGCAGTACTTC.

The chain has TRBV9 and TRBJ2-5; tentative D call: TRBD2 (6 bases). The germline V gene encodes CDR1 SGDLS and CDR2 YYNGEE. CDR3 length: 14 amino acids. Trimming cost V 0 bases and J 4 bases, with 10 bases left between them. The CDR3: CASSVEAGGETQYF. In DNA, the CDR3 is TGTGCCAGCAGCGTAGAAGCGGGTGGAGAGACCCAGTACTTC.

This rearrangement joins TRBV7-9 to TRBJ1-3; D may be TRBD1 (6 bases). The CDR3 runs 15 residues. V lost 3 bases, J lost 3 bases, and 12 bases lay in between. Germline V gives CDR1 SEHNR, CDR2 FQNEAQ (reference sequence). CDR3 sequence reads: CASSFSGANGNTIYF. In nucleotides, the CDR3 is TGTGCCAGCAGCTTTTCAGGGGCAAATGGAAACACCATATATTTT.

Notes on this clone: No DNA is shown, since the ends of the CDR3 on it are uncertain; the CDR3 is the one TCRdb lists. The V call is TRBV11-1, the J call TRBJ2-3; the table names TRBD1, a call not compared with the DNA. From its first to its last residue, the CDR3 has 13 amino acids. Germline V gene data show CDR1 as SGHAT and CDR2 as FQDESV (reference sequence). Here the CDR3 reads CASSFGQGDTQYF.

This clone was seen just once. The rearrangement uses TRBV27 and TRBJ1-1; 7 bases align to TRBD1. CDR1 is MNHEY, CDR2 SMNVEV, per germline (reference sequence). The CDR3 loop spans 15 amino acids. After removal of 5 bases from V and 8 bases from J, the junction contained 14 bases not matched to a gene. CDR3 protein: CASSLIRGEYSEAFF. The DNA of the CDR3 is TGTGCCAGCAGTCTCATCAGGGGGGAGTATTCCGAAGCTTTCTTT.

CDR3 protein: CASSMTGSGSPLHF. CDR3 nucleotide sequence: TGTGCCAGCAGTATGACAGGTTCCGGCTCACCCCTCCACTTT. The chain has TRBV2 and TRBJ1-6; D might be TRBD1 (6 bases). The germline CDR1 and CDR2 sequences are SNHLY and FYNNEI. The CDR3 runs to 14 residues. The ends were cut back, 5 bases at V and 10 bases at J, with 15 bases in the middle.

The rearrangement joins TRBV19 to TRBJ1-2; 7 bases match TRBD1. CDR1 is LNHDA, CDR2 SQIVND, per germline (reference sequence). V lost 8 bases to trimming and J lost 3 bases; unmatched junction nucleotides: 6. This CDR3 has 13 amino acids. Written as DNA, the CDR3 is TGTGCCAGTGCCCTGGGGACAGACTATGGCTACACCTTC. It encodes CASALGTDYGYTF.

The chain links TRBV4-1 to TRBJ1-5; tentative D call: TRBD1 (5 bases). V was shortened by 1 base and J by 6 bases, with 7 bases between the two germline ends. CDR3 size: 13 residues. Germline lookup yields CDR1 MGHRA and CDR2 YSYEKL. CDR3 nucleotides: TGCGCCAGCAGCCAAGCAGGGTCTCAGCCCCAGCATTTT. Encoded protein: CASSQAGSQPQHF.

This clone was counted a few times. The CDR3 loop reads CASSQNLREGKDYGYTF. The CDR3 DNA follows: TGCGCCAGCAGCCAGAACTTGAGAGAGGGTAAGGACTATGGCTACACCTTC. The V gene is TRBV4-1, the J gene TRBJ1-2, with no clear D. Trimming cost V 3 bases and J 3 bases, with 20 bases left between them. The CDR3 contains 17 residues. Germline lookup yields CDR1 MGHRA and CDR2 YSYEKL.

This clone was recorded once. V is TRBV30 and J is TRBJ2-7; 7 positions match TRBD2. The CDR3 runs 12 residues. Germline-derived CDR1 and CDR2 are GTSNPN and SVGIG (reference sequence). Losses at the gene ends were 5 bases for V and 3 bases for J; bases not matched to a gene: 4. CDR3 DNA: TGTGCCTGGTGGGGGGACTACTACGAGCAGTACTTC. Its protein product is CAWWGDYYEQYF.

This chain connects TRBV5-1 to TRBJ2-5; 7 bases are shared with TRBD2. J was trimmed by 3 bases and V by 0 bases; bases with no gene match: 5. CDR3 length equals 15 residues. CDR1 and CDR2 from the germline V gene are SGHRS and YFSETQ. The CDR3 DNA sequence: TGCGCCAGCAGCTTGGAACTGGCGGGGGAAGAGACCCAGTACTTC. The encoded protein is CASSLELAGEETQYF. Supplemented by reference TRBV5-1 and TRBJ2-5, the full variable domain reads KAGVTQTPRYLIKTRGQQVTLSCSPISGHRSVSWYQQTPGQGLQFLFEYFSETQRNKGNFPGRFSGRQFSNSRSEMNVSTLELGDSALYLCASSLELAGEETQYFGPGTRLLVL.

This clone turned up a few times. The chain combines TRBV6-5 with TRBJ2-7; 9 nucleotides match TRBD1. V was pared by 5 bases and J by 0 bases, with 5 bases of the junction left unmatched. Germline V lookup: CDR1 MNHEY, CDR2 SVGAGI. The CDR3 covers 15 residues. The CDR3 region has the DNA TGTGCCAGCAGTGTCGGGACAGGGAGCTCCTACGAGCAGTACTTC. Protein: CASSVGTGSSYEQYF.

Only a few counts were recorded for this clone. The V call is TRBV5-1, the J call TRBJ2-5; 7 bases fit TRBD1. V gave up 1 base and J gave up 2 bases; unmatched junction bases: 8. The CDR3 spans 16 residues. Per germline, CDR1 SGHRS and CDR2 YFSETQ. The CDR3 region is CASSLPTGTAQETQYF. The CDR3 coding sequence is TGCGCCAGCAGCTTGCCGACAGGGACGGCTCAAGAGACCCAGTACTTC.

V gene TRBV5-4 combines with J gene TRBJ2-1; TRBD2 aligns across 10 bases. CDR1 SGHNT and CDR2 YYREEE come from the germline V gene (reference sequence). The CDR3 loop spans 15 amino acids. V lost 5 bases, J lost 6 bases, and 8 bases stayed unmatched. CDR3 bases: TGTGCCAGCAGGTTAGCGGGGGGCCCTAGCAATGAGCAGTTCTTC. Translating it yields CASRLAGGPSNEQFF. Looking up the rest from reference TRBV5-4 and TRBJ2-1 gives the full variable domain: ETGVTQSPTHLIKTRGQQVTLRCSSQSGHNTVSWYQQALGQGPQFIFQYYREEENGRGNFPPRFSGLQFPNYSSELNVNALELDDSALYLCASRLAGGPSNEQFFGPGTRLTVL.

The rearrangement links TRBV5-1 to TRBJ2-7; tentatively, D is TRBD2 (5 bases). Trimming pared 5 bases from V and 3 bases from J, leaving 12 bases between. The CDR3 covers 13 residues. Germline assignment: CDR1 SGHRS and CDR2 YFSETQ. The DNA of the CDR3 is TGCGCCAGCAGTTCGGGGATAGGCTACGAGCAGTACTTC. The encoded protein is CASSSGIGYEQYF. Supplemented by reference TRBV5-1 and TRBJ2-7, the full variable domain reads KAGVTQTPRYLIKTRGQQVTLSCSPISGHRSVSWYQQTPGQGLQFLFEYFSETQRNKGNFPGRFSGRQFSNSRSEMNVSTLELGDSALYLCASSSGIGYEQYFGPGTRLTVT.

This clone was seen a few times. Additional DNA sequences in this sample encode the identical CDR3. The chain carries TRBV4-3 and TRBJ1-3; 7 nucleotides align to TRBD1. From germline, CDR1 is LGHNA and CDR2 YSLEER. V trimming: 4 bases; J trimming: 4 bases; junction bases outside the gene matches: 7. The CDR3 runs 15 residues. The CDR3 DNA sequence: TGCGCCAGCAGCCCAAACAGGGGCATAGGAAACACCATATATTTT. Protein product: CASSPNRGIGNTIYF.

The chain recombines TRBV30 with TRBJ1-5; D is uncertain. The CDR3 sequence is 14 residues long. Germline CDR1 is GTSNPN and CDR2 is SVGIG (reference sequence). CDR3 region: CARRLIHSNQPQHF. CDR3 bases: TGTGCTCGGAGGCTAATACATAGCAATCAGCCCCAGCATTTT. The full variable domain, with the rest looked up from reference TRBV30 and TRBJ1-5, is SQTIHQWPATLVQPVGSPLSLECTVEGTSNPNLYWYRQAAGRGLQLLFYSVGIGQISSEVPQNLSASRPQDRQFILSSKKLLLSDSGFYLCARRLIHSNQPQHFGDGTRLSIL.

The CDR3 coding sequence is TGCGCCAGCAGCTTGACCCGGGGGGGAACCGGGGAGCTGTTTTTT. This translates into CASSLTRGGTGELFF. This chain connects TRBV5-1 to TRBJ2-2, with 8 bases that match TRBD2. Germline values: CDR1 SGHRS, CDR2 YFSETQ. The CDR3 runs 15 residues. Trimming at V came to 1 base and at J to 5 bases, leaving 4 bases not matched to a gene. The entire variable domain, with the rest obtained from reference TRBV5-1 and TRBJ2-2, is as follows: KAGVTQTPRYLIKTRGQQVTLSCSPISGHRSVSWYQQTPGQGLQFLFEYFSETQRNKGNFPGRFSGRQFSNSRSEMNVSTLELGDSALYLCASSLTRGGTGELFFGEGSRLTVL.

The genes are TRBV25-1 and TRBJ2-7; 11 positions agree with TRBD2. Germline-derived CDR1 and CDR2 are MGHDK and SYGVNS. There are 16 residues in the CDR3. Unmatched junction bases numbered 9, after V lost 2 bases and J lost 6 bases. DNA of the CDR3: TGTGCCAGCAGTGAACAGCCTAGCGGGGGGCAGGGCGAGCAGTACTTC. Its translation: CASSEQPSGGQGEQYF.

The CDR3 sequence: CASSTRTRAVGDTQYF. Written as DNA, the CDR3 is TGTGCCAGTTCTACTCGGACGAGGGCGGTTGGAGATACGCAGTATTTT. V and J are TRBV28 and TRBJ2-3; tentative D call: TRBD2 (5 bases). CDR1 is MDHEN and CDR2 is SYDVKM in the germline V gene. CDR3 length: 16 residues. The V end lost 9 bases, the J end lost 5 bases, and 24 bases lay between the germline ends.

This clone appeared once. The chain has TRBV10-3 and TRBJ2-7; D call uncertain. Germline assignment: CDR1 ENHRY and CDR2 SYGVKD. Trimming removed 0 bases from V and 4 bases from J, with 7 bases in between. CDR3 length: 13 amino acids. DNA of the CDR3: TGTGCCATCAGTGAGTCTCAACGGTACGAGCAGTACTTC. Translation: CAISESQRYEQYF.

The chain links TRBV7-9 to TRBJ2-7; D may be TRBD2 (7 bases). The V end lost 2 bases, the J end lost 0 bases, and 14 bases lay between the germline ends. CDR1 SEHNR and CDR2 FQNEAQ come from the germline V gene (reference sequence). The CDR3 loop spans 16 amino acids. The CDR3 DNA reads as TGTGCCAGCAGCTTAATTGGGGGGGGCCTCTCCTACGAGCAGTACTTC. Encoded protein: CASSLIGGGLSYEQYF. The whole variable domain, remainder taken from reference TRBV7-9 and TRBJ2-7, is DTGVSQNPRHKITKRGQNVTFRCDPISEHNRLYWYRQTLGQGPEFLTYFQNEAQLEKSRLLSDRFSAERPKGSFSTLEIQRTEQGDSAMYLCASSLIGGGLSYEQYFGPGTRLTVT.